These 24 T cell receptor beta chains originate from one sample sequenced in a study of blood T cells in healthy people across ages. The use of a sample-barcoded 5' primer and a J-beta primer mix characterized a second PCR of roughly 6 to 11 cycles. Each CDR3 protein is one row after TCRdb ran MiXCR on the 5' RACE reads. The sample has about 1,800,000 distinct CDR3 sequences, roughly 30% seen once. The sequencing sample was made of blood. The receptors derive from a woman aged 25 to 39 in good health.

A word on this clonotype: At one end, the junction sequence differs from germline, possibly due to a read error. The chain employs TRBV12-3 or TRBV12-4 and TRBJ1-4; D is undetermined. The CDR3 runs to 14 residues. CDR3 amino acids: CASSLREMDEELFF. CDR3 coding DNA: TGTGCCAGCAGTTTAAGGGAGATGGATGAAGAACTGTTTTTT.

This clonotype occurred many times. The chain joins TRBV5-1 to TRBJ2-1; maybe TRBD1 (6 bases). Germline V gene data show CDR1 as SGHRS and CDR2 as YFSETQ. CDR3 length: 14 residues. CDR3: CGSTQDSSYNEQFF. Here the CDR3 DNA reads TGCGGTAGCACCCAGGACAGCTCCTACAATGAGCAGTTCTTC.

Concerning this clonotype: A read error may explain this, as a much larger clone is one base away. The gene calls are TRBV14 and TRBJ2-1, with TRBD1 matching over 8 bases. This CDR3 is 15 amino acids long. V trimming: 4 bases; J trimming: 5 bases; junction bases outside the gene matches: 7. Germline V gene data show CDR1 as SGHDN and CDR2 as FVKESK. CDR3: CASSLWDRSHNEQFF. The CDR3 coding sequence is TGTGCCAGCAGCCTCTGGGACAGGTCCCACAATGAGCAGTTCTTC.

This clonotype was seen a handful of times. The CDR3 DNA reads TGTGCCAGCAGCCCGTGGGTTCCTGGGAACAATGAGCAGTTCTTC. The encoded protein is CASSPWVPGNNEQFF. This chain joins TRBV11-2 and TRBJ2-1; D is uncertain. V was pared by 5 bases and J by 5 bases, with 16 bases between. The CDR3 runs to 15 residues. Germline V gene lookup returns CDR1 SGHAT and CDR2 FQNNGV.

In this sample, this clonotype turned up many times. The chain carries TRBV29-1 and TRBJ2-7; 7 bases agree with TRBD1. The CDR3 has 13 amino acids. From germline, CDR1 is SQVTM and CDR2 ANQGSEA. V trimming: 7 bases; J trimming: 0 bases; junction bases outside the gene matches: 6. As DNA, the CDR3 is TGCAGCGGCACCGGGACAGACTCCTACGAGCAGTACTTC. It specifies CSGTGTDSYEQYF.

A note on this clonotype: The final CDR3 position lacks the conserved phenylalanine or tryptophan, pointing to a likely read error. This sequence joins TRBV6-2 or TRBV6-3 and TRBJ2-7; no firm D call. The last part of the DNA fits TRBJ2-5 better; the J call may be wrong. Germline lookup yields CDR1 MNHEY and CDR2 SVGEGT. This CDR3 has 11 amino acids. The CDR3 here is CAGTQGETQYL. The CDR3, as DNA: TGTGCCGGCACCCAAGGGGAGACCCAGTACTTA.

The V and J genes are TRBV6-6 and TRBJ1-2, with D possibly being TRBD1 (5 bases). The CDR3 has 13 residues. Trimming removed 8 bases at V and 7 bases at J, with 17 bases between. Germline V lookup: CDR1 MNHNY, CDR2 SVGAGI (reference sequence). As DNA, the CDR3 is TGTGCCAGCGTTTCCTTGGGGGGTAGTGGCTACACCTTC. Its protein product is CASVSLGGSGYTF.

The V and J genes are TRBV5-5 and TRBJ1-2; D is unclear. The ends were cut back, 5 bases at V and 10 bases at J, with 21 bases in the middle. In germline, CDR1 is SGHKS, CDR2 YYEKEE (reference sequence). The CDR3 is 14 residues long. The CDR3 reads CASSAVRGPIVYTF. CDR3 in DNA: TGTGCCAGCAGTGCGGTCAGAGGACCTATAGTCTACACCTTC.

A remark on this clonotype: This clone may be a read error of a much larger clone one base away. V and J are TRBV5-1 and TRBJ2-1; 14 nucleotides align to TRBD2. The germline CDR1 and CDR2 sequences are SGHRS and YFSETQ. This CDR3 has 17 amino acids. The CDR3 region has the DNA TGCGCCCGCAGCTTGACTAGCGGGGGGGCATCTTTGGATGAGCAGTTCTTC. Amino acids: CARSLTSGGASLDEQFF.

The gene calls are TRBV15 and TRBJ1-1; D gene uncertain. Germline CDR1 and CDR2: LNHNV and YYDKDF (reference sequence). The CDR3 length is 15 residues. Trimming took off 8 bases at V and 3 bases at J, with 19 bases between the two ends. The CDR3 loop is CATSTNAGRDTEAFF. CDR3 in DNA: TGTGCCACCTCAACGAACGCGGGTAGGGACACTGAAGCTTTCTTT.

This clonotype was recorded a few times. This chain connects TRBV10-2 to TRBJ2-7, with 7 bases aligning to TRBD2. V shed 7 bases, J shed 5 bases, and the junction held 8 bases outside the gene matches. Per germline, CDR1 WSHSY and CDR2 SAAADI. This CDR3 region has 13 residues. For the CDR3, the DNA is TGCGCCAGCACCACGTGGGGAGGGAACGAGCAGTACTTC. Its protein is CASTTWGGNEQYF.

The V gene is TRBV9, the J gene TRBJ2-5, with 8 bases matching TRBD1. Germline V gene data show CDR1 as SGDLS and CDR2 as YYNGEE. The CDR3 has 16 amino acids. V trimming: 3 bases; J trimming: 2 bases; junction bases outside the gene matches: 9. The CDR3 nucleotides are TGTGCCAGCAGCGCCCAAAACTACAGGGGGCAAGAGACCCAGTACTTC. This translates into CASSAQNYRGQETQYF.

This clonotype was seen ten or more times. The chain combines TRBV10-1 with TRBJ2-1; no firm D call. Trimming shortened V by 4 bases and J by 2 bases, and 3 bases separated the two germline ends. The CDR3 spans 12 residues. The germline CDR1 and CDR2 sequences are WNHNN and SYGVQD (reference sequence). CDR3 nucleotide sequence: TGCGCCAGCAGTGGGACCTACAATGAGCAGTTCTTC. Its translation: CASSGTYNEQFF.

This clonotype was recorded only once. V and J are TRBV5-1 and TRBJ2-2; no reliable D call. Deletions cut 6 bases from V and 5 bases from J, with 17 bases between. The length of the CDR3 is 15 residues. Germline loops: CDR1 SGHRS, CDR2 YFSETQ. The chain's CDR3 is CASTRVVLGTGELFF. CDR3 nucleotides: TGCGCCAGCACCCGAGTAGTATTAGGAACCGGGGAGCTGTTTTTT.

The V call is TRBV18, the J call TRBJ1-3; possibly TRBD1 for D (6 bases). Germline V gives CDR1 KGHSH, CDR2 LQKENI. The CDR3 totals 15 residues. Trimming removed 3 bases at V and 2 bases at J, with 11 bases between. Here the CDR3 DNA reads TGTGCCAGCTCACCCCGGGGGGCGCCTGGAAACACCATATATTTT. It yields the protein CASSPRGAPGNTIYF.

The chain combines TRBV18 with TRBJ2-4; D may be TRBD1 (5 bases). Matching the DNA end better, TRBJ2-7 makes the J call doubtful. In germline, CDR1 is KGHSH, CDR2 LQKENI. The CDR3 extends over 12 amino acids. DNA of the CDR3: TGTGCCATCTCCTCGACAGACTACGAGCAGTACTTC. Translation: CAISSTDYEQYF.

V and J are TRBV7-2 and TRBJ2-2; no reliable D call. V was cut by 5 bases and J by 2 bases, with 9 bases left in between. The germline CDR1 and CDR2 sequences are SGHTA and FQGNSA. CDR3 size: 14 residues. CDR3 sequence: CASSPVYNTGELFF. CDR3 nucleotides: TGTGCCAGCAGCCCCGTTTACAACACCGGGGAGCTGTTTTTT.

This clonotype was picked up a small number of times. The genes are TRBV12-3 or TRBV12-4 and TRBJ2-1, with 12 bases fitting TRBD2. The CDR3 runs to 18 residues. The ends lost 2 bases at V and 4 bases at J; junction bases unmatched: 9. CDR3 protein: CASSLTLLLAGGYNEQFF. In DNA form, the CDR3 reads TGTGCCAGCAGTTTAACCCTACTCCTAGCGGGAGGGTACAATGAGCAGTTCTTC.

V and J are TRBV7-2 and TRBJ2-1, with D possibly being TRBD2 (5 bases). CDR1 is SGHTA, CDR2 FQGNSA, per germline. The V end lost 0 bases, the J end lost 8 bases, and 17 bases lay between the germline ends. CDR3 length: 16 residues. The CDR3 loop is CASSLATGNLMHEQFF. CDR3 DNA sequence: TGTGCCAGCAGCTTAGCGACGGGGAATTTAATGCATGAGCAGTTCTTC.

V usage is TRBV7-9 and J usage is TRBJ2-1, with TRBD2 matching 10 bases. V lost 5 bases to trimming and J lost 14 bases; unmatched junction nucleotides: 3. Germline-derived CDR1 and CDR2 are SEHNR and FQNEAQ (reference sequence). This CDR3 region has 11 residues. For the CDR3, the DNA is TGTGCCAGCAGCCAAGCGGGGGGGAAGTTCTTC. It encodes CASSQAGGKFF.

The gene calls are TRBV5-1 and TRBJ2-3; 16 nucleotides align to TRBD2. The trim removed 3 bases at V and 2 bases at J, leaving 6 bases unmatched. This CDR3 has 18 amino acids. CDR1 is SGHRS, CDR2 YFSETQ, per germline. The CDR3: CASSSGLAGGRDTDTQYF. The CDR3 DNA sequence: TGCGCCAGCAGCTCGGGACTAGCGGGGGGGCGAGACACAGATACGCAGTATTTT.

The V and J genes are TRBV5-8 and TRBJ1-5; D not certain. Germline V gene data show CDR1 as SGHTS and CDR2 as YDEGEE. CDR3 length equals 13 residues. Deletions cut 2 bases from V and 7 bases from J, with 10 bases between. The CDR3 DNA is TGTGCCAGCAGCTTCGAGTCCATCCAGCCCCAGCATTTT. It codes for CASSFESIQPQHF.

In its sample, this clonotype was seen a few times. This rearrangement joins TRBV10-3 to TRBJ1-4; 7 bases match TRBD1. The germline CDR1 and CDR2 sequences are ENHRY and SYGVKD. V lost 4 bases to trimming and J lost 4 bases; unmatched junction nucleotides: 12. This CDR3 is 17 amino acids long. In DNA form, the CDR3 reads TGTGCCATCAGTGCGGATCTCACAGGGGAAGATAATGAAAAACTGTTTTTT. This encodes CAISADLTGEDNEKLFF.

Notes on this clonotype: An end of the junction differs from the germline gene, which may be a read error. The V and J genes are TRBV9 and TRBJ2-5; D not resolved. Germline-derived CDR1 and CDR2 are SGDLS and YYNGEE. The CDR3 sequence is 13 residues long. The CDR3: CVSSVDLYGTQYF. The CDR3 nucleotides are TGTGTCAGCAGCGTCGACCTCTATGGGACCCAGTACTTC.